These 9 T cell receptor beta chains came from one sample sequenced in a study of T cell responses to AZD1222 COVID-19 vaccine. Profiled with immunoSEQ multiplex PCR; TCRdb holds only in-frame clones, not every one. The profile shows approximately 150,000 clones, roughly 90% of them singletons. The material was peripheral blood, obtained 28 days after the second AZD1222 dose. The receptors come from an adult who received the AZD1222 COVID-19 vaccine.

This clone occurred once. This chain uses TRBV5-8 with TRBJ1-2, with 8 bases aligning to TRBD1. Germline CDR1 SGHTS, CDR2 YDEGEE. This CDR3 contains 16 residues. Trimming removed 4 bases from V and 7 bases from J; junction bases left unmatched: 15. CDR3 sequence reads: CASSPDTGGFISGYTF. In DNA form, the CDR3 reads TGTGCCAGCAGCCCGGATACAGGGGGTTTCATATCTGGCTACACCTTC.

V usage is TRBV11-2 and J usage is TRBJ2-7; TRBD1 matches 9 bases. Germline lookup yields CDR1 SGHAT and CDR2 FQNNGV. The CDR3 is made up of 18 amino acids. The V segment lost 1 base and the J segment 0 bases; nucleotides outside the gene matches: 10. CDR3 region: CASSLVMGGQGFSYEQYF. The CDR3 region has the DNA TGTGCCAGCAGCTTAGTTATGGGCGGACAGGGGTTCTCCTACGAGCAGTACTTC.

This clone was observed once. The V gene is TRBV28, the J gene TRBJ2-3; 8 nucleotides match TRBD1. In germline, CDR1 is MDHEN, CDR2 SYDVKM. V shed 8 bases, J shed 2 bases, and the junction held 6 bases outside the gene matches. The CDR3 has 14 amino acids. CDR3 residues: CASGRTGPTDTQYF. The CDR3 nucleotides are TGTGCCAGCGGGAGGACAGGGCCCACAGATACGCAGTATTTT.

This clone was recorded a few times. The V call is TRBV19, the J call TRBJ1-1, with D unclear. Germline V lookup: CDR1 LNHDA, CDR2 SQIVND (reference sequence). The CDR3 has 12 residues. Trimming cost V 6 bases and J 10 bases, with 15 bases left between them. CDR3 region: CASSSNLVRAFF. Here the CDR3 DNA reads TGTGCCAGTAGCTCAAATCTGGTAAGAGCTTTCTTT.

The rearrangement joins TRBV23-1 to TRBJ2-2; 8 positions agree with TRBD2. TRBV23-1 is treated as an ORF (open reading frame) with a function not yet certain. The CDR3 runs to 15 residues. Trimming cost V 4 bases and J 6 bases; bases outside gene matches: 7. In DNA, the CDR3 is TGCGCCAGCAGTCCCCGGACTAGCTTGGCCGGGGAGCTGTTTTTT. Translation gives CASSPRTSLAGELFF.

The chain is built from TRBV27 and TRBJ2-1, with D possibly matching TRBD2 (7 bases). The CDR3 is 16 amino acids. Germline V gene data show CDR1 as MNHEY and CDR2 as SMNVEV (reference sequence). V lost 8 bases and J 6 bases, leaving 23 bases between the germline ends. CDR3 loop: CASGDLSGTNFNEQFF. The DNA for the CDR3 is TGTGCCAGCGGGGACCTAAGCGGGACAAACTTCAATGAGCAGTTCTTC.

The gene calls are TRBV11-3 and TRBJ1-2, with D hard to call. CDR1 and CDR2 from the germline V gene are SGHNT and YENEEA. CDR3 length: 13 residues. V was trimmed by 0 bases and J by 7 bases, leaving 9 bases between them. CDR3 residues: CASSLDRLGGYTF. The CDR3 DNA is TGTGCCAGCAGCTTAGATCGTCTAGGTGGCTACACCTTC.

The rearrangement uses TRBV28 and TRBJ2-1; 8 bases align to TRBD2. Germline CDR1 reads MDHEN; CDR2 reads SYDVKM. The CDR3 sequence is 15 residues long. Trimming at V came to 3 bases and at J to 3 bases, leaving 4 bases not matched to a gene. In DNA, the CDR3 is TGTGCCAGCAGTTTGGCTAGCGGGCGCTACAATGAGCAGTTCTTC. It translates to CASSLASGRYNEQFF.

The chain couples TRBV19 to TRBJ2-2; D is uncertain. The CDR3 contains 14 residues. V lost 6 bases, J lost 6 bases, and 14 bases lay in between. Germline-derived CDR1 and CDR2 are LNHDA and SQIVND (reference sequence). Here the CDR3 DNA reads TGTGCCAGTAGGAGTGCCCAGGCGTCCGGGGAGCTGTTTTTT. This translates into CASRSAQASGELFF.